The sequence of this T cell receptor beta chain was determined in a study of vaccination effects on CD4 cells after COVID-19. Background on the study: Post-vaccine specimens were collected at a median of 72 days following the second dose.

CDR1 is KGHDR, CDR2 SFDVKD, per germline. This CDR3 spans 13 amino acids. Study-wide results and limits: The study found marked clonal contraction of infection- and vaccine-induced clones late after vaccination.

Comment on this clone: Antigen specificity is unknown.

Viral peptide pools were used in the ViraFEST assay to expand antigen-specific CD4+ T cells, and sequencing came afterward. After roughly eleven days in culture, the CD4+ T cells were isolated. Two-dose BNT162b2 or mRNA-1273 vaccination was given to participants. Researchers reported culturing over 1.5 million PBMC in each well, adding approximately 10 IU/ml IL-2 and approximately 10 ug/ml peptides. IL-2 medium took the place of half the medium on both days 3 and 7. Sequencing was performed with immunoSEQ multiplex PCR; in TCRdb, only in-frame clones are kept and a portion is missing. The table shows about 64,000 clones, with approximately 78% occurring only once.

Sequencing was performed on CD4+ T cells from PBMCs cultured with HCoV-OC43 spike peptides, taken after COVID-19 vaccination. Sample subset: HCoV-OC43 spike overlapping peptide pool stimulation. This sequence was found in a human donor who received a COVID-19 vaccine. This sequence joins TRBV24-1 and TRBJ2-5; 9 nucleotides match TRBD2. The CDR3 here is CAPISGGEETQYF. Here the CDR3 DNA reads TGTGCACCTATTAGCGGGGGAGAAGAGACCCAGTACTTC.